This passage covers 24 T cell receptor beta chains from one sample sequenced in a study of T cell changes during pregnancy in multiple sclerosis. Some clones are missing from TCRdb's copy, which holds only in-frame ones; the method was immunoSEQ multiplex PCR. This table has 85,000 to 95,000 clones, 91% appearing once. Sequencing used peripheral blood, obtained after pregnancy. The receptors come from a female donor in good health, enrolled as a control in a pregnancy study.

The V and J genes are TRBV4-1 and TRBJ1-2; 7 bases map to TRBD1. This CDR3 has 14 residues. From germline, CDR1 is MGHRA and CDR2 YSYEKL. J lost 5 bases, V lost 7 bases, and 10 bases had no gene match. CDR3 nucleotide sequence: TGCGCCAGCAAACAGCAGGGGGTGGGGTATGGCTACACCTTC. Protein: CASKQQGVGYGYTF.

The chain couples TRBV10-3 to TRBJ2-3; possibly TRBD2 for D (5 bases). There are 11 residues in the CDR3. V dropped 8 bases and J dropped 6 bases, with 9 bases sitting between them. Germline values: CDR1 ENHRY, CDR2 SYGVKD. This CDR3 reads CAIRGRDTQYF. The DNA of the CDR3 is TGTGCCATCCGGGGAAGGGATACGCAGTATTTT.

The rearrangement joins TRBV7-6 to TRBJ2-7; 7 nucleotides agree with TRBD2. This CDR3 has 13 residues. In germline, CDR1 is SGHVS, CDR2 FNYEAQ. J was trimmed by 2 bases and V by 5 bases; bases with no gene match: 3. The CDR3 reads CASSRTSTYEQYF. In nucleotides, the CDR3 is TGTGCCAGCAGCCGGACTAGTACCTACGAGCAGTACTTC.

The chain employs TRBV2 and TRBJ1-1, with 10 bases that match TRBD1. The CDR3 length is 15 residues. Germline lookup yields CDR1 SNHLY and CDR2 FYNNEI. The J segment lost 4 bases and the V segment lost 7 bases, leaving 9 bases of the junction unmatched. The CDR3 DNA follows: TGTGCCAGCACTACTAGGACAGGGGGGGGCACTGAAGCTTTCTTT. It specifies CASTTRTGGGTEAFF.

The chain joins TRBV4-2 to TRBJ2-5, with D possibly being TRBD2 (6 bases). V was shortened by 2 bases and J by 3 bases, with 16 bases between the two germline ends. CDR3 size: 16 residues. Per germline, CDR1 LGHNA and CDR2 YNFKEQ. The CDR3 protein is CASSQKESGGKETQYF. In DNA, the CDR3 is TGTGCCAGCAGCCAAAAGGAGTCCGGGGGAAAAGAGACCCAGTACTTC.

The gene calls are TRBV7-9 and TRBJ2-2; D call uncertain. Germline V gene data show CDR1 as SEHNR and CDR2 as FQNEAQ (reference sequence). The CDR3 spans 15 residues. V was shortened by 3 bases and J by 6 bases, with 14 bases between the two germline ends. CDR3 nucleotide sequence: TGTGCCAGCAGCTTTCAATCCCTAGGCGCCGGGGAGCTGTTTTTT. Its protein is CASSFQSLGAGELFF. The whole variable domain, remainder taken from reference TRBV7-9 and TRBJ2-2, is DTGVSQNPRHKITKRGQNVTFRCDPISEHNRLYWYRQTLGQGPEFLTYFQNEAQLEKSRLLSDRFSAERPKGSFSTLEIQRTEQGDSAMYLCASSFQSLGAGELFFGEGSRLTVL.

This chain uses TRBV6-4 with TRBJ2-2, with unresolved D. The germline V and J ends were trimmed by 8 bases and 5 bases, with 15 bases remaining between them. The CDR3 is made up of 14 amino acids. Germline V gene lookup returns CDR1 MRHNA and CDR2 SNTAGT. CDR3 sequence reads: CASSPLFQTGELFF. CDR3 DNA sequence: TGTGCCAGCTCTCCCCTATTTCAAACCGGGGAGCTGTTTTTT.

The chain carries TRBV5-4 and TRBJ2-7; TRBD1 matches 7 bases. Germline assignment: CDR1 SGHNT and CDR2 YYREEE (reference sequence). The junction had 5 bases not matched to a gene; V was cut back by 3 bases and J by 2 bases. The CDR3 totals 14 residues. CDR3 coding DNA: TGTGCCAGCAGCTCGGGACAGCCTACCTACGAGCAGTACTTC. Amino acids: CASSSGQPTYEQYF.

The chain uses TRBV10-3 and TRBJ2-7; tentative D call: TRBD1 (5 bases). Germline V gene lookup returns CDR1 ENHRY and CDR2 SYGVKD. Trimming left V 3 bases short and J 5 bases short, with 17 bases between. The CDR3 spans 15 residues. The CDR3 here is CAISDRTGASNEQYF. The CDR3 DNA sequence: TGTGCCATCAGTGACCGTACAGGCGCATCTAACGAGCAGTACTTC.

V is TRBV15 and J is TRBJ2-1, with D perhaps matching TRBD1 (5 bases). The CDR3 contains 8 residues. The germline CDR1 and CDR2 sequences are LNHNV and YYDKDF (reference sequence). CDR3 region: CAAGEQFF. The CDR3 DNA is TGTGCTGCAGGGGAGCAGTTCTTC.

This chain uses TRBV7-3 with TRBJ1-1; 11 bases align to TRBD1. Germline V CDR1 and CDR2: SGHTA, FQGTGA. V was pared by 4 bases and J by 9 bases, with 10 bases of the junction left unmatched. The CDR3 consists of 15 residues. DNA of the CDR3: TGTGCCAGCAGCTCCGGGACAGGGGGACACCCTAAAGCTTTCTTT. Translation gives CASSSGTGGHPKAFF. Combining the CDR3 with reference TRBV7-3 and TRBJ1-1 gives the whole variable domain GAGVSQTPSNKVTEKGKYVELRCDPISGHTALYWYRQSLGQGPEFLIYFQGTGAADDSGLPNDRFFAVRPEGSVSTLKIQRTERGDSAVYLCASSSGTGGHPKAFFGQGTRLTVV.

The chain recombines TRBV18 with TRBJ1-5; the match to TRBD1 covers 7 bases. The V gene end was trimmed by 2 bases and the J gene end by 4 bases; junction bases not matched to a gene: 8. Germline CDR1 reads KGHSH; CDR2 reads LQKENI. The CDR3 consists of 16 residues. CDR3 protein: CASSPSAGGPNQPQHF. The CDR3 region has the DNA TGTGCCAGCTCACCATCCGCAGGGGGACCTAATCAGCCCCAGCATTTT.

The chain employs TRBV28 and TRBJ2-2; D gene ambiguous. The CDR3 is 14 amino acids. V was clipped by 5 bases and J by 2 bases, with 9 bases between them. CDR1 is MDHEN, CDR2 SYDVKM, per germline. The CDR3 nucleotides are TGTGCCAGCAGTGGTTACCTAAACACCGGGGAGCTGTTTTTT. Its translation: CASSGYLNTGELFF.

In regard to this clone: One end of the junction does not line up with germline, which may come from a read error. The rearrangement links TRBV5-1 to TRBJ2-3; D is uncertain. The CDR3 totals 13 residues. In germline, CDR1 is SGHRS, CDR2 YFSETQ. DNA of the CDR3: TGCGCCAGCAGGTTGGGGTCGGGAGATACGCAGTATTTT. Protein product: CASRLGSGDTQYF.

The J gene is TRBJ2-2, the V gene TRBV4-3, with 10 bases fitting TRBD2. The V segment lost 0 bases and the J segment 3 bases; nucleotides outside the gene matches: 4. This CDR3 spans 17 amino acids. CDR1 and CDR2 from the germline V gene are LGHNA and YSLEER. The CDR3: CASSQDPSGGDTGELFF. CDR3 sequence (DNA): TGCGCCAGCAGCCAAGATCCGAGCGGGGGGGACACCGGGGAGCTGTTTTTT.

The chain's CDR3 is CASSLDSSYNSPLHF. The CDR3 DNA sequence: TGTGCCAGCAGCTTAGACTCCTCCTATAATTCACCCCTCCACTTT. The chain employs TRBV7-9 and TRBJ1-6; D uncertain. The length of the CDR3 is 15 residues. The germline gives CDR1 SEHNR, CDR2 FQNEAQ (reference sequence). The V and J ends lost 1 base and 0 bases respectively, with 4 bases between them.

The CDR3 sequence is CASSLTQGSGKLFF. The CDR3 DNA reads as TGTGCCAGCAGCTTAACTCAGGGTTCAGGAAAACTGTTTTTT. The chain uses TRBV7-9 and TRBJ1-4, with a weak D call TRBD1 (5 bases). The length of the CDR3 is 14 residues. Germline lookup yields CDR1 SEHNR and CDR2 FQNEAQ (reference sequence). V was cut by 2 bases and J by 10 bases, with 14 bases left in between.

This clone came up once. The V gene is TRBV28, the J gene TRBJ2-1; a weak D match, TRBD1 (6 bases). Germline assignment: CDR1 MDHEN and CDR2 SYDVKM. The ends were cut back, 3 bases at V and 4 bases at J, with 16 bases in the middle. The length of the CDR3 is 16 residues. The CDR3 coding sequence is TGTGCCAGCAGTTTCTATGGGGGCTCAGGATACAATGAGCAGTTCTTC. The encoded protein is CASSFYGGSGYNEQFF.

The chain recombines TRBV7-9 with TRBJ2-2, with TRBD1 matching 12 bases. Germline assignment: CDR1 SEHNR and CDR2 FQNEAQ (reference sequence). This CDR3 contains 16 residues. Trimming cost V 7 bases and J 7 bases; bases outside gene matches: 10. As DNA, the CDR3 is TGTGCCAGCAACTCCGGGACAGGGGGCGCCGGCGGGGAGCTGTTTTTT. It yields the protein CASNSGTGGAGGELFF. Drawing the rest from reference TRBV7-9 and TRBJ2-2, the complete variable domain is DTGVSQNPRHKITKRGQNVTFRCDPISEHNRLYWYRQTLGQGPEFLTYFQNEAQLEKSRLLSDRFSAERPKGSFSTLEIQRTEQGDSAMYLCASNSGTGGAGGELFFGEGSRLTVL.

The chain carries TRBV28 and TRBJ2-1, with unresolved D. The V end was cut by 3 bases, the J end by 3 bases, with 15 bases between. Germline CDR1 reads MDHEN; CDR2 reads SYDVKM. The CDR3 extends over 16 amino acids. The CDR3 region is CASSFRHSPHYNEQFF. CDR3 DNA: TGTGCCAGCAGTTTCAGACACTCCCCCCACTACAATGAGCAGTTCTTC.

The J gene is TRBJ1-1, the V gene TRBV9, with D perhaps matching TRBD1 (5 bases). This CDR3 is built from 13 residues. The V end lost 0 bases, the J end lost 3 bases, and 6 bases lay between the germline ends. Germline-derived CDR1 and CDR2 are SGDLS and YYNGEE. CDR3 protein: CASSVGQHTEAFF. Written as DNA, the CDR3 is TGTGCCAGCAGCGTAGGACAGCACACTGAAGCTTTCTTT.

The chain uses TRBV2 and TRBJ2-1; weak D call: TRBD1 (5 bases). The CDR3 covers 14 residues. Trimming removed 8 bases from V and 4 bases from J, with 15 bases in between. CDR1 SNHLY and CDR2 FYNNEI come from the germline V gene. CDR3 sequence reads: CASVLQGGYNEQFF. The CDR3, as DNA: TGTGCCAGCGTCCTCCAGGGTGGGTACAATGAGCAGTTCTTC.

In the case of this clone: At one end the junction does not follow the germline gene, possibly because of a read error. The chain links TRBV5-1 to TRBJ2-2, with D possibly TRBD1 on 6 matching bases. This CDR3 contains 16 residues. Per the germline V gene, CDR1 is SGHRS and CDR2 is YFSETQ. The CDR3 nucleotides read TGCGCCGGCAGCTTGCTCAAGGGGGCGAACACCGGGGAGCTGTTTTTT. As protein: CAGSLLKGANTGELFF.

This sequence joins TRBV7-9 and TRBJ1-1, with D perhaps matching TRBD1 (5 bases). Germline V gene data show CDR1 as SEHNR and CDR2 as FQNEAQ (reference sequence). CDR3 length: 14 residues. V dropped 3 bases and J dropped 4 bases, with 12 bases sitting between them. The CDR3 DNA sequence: TGTGCCAGCAGCTTGGGGGGGGATGTCACTGAAGCTTTCTTT. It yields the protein CASSLGGDVTEAFF.